Sequencing of this T cell receptor (beta chain) was carried out in a study of T cells expressing NK-cell markers. Study summary: Investigators obtained TCR beta repertoires from sorted CD3+CD56+NKG2C+, CD3+CD56+NKG2C- and CD3+CD56-NKG2C+ T cells. The authors sequenced eight donors, of whom seven were HCMV-seropositive and one was seronegative.

Study outcomes and limitations: In about 6 donors, dominant CD3+CD56+NKG2C+ clonotypes ranked among the top 10 CD8+ clonotypes.

CDR1 and CDR2 (germline): DFQATT, SNEGSKA (reference sequence). This CDR3 is 17 amino acids long. TCRdb re-called the 5' RACE reads, yielding one record per CDR3 amino acid sequence without DNA. The record lists about 160,000 distinct CDR3 sequences, of which the ten most abundant hold 20%. As regards this clonotype: Its specificity is not known.

The chain couples TRBV20-1 to TRBJ1-5; TCRdb proposes TRBD1, but this gene call is untestable without DNA. Sequenced material: blood T cells: a sorted CD56 or NKG2C T cell subset, CD4+ or CD8+ T cells, or bulk PBMC T cells (not recorded which). This sequence was found in a man between 18 and 69 years old in good health. The chain's CDR3 is CSAISGQGILSNQPQHF.